The 20 T cell receptor beta chains reported below all come from one sample, sequenced in a study of T cell repertoires in cytomegalovirus infection. A single record per CDR3 protein comes from TCRdb applying MiXCR to the reads. The sample lists about 220,000 distinct CDR3 sequences, about 38% occurring once. These receptors are not linked to any known antigen. The sample consisted of CD8+ T cells from cultured PBMCs, taken from culture after CMV antigen stimulation. Receptor source: a human donor in good health (CMV status not recorded). Some clones in this sample may be carry-over from other donors' samples.

This sequence joins TRBV7-9 and TRBJ2-2; weak D call: TRBD1 (5 bases). The CDR3 loop spans 14 amino acids. The germline V and J ends were trimmed by 5 bases and 1 base, with 8 bases remaining between them. CDR1 is SEHNR and CDR2 is FQNEAQ in the germline V gene (reference sequence). CDR3 nucleotides: TGTGCCAGCAGCGGGCAGGGGAACACCGGGGAGCTGTTTTTT. It yields the protein CASSGQGNTGELFF.

The CDR3 DNA follows: TGTGCCAGCAGCCAAGTATTACAGGGGGACACTGAAGCTTTCTTT. Protein sequence: CASSQVLQGDTEAFF. This chain links TRBV4-2 with TRBJ1-1, with 8 bases fitting TRBD1. V trimming: 1 base; J trimming: 3 bases; junction bases outside the gene matches: 4. CDR3 length: 15 residues. The germline gives CDR1 LGHNA, CDR2 YNFKEQ.

This clonotype was observed many times. V is TRBV7-2 and J is TRBJ2-7; 10 bases fit TRBD2. The CDR3 has 15 amino acids. Germline assignment: CDR1 SGHTA and CDR2 FQGNSA. With 1 base clipped from V and 3 bases from J, the junction kept 3 bases outside the gene matches. In nucleotides, the CDR3 is TGTGCCAGCAGCTTAGGGCTAGCGGGGGACTACGAGCAGTACTTC. Encoded protein: CASSLGLAGDYEQYF. Using reference TRBV7-2 and TRBJ2-7 for the parts outside the CDR3, the full variable domain is GAGVSQSPSNKVTEKGKDVELRCDPISGHTALYWYRQSLGQGLEFLIYFQGNSAPDKSGLPSDRFSAERTGGSVSTLTIQRTQQEDSAVYLCASSLGLAGDYEQYFGPGTRLTVT.

The chain recombines TRBV7-6 with TRBJ2-5, with TRBD1 matching 7 bases. V was clipped by 4 bases and J by 4 bases; unmatched bases: 9. Germline V gene lookup returns CDR1 SGHVS and CDR2 FNYEAQ. The CDR3 is 15 amino acids. The CDR3 region is CASSSSTGRGETQYF. The CDR3 nucleotides read TGTGCCAGCAGCTCTTCGACAGGGAGAGGAGAGACCCAGTACTTC.

This clonotype was seen only a few times. This rearrangement joins TRBV12-3 or TRBV12-4 to TRBJ2-2; D gene uncertain. Trimming removed 6 bases from V and 1 base from J, with 9 bases in between. The CDR3 is 14 amino acids. The CDR3 here is CASSRTLNTGELFF. The CDR3 DNA is TGTGCCAGCAGCCGCACATTGAACACCGGGGAGCTGTTTTTT.

This chain links TRBV28 with TRBJ2-3; 11 bases are a match to TRBD2. Germline V gene data show CDR1 as MDHEN and CDR2 as SYDVKM. The CDR3 loop spans 20 amino acids. The V and J ends lost 6 bases and 1 base, in that order; junction bases with no gene match: 18. The CDR3: CASRPRGLAVLRGGTDTQYF. The CDR3 DNA sequence: TGTGCCAGCAGACCCCGGGGACTAGCGGTTCTTAGGGGTGGCACAGATACGCAGTATTTT. Supplemented by reference TRBV28 and TRBJ2-3, the full variable domain reads DVKVTQSSRYLVKRTGEKVFLECVQDMDHENMFWYRQDPGLGLRLIYFSYDVKMKEKGDIPEGYSVSREKKERFSLILESASTNQTSMYLCASRPRGLAVLRGGTDTQYFGPGTRLTVL.

In nucleotides, the CDR3 is TGCGCCAGCAGCAAGACTAGCGGGGGACGGGATGAGCAGTTCTTC. This sequence encodes CASSKTSGGRDEQFF. V is TRBV5-1 and J is TRBJ2-1; 12 nucleotides line up with TRBD2. The CDR3 covers 15 residues. V lost 4 bases and J lost 8; bases outside the gene matches: 7. Germline V gives CDR1 SGHRS, CDR2 YFSETQ.

The rearrangement joins TRBV7-6 to TRBJ2-2, with D perhaps TRBD1 (6 bases). The CDR3 consists of 14 residues. Germline values: CDR1 SGHVS, CDR2 FNYEAQ. V lost 2 bases and J 7 bases, leaving 11 bases between the germline ends. DNA for the CDR3: TGTGCCAGCAGCTTACAGGGGCCCGACGGGGAGCTGTTTTTT. It is translated as CASSLQGPDGELFF.

In regard to this clonotype: Given the absence of the conserved phenylalanine or tryptophan at the CDR3 end, a read error is likely. This sequence joins TRBV20-1 and TRBJ1-6; no firm D call. The CDR3 covers 13 residues. Germline loops: CDR1 DFQATT, CDR2 SNEGSKA (reference sequence). V was cut by 0 bases and J by 13 bases, with 13 bases left in between. The CDR3 reads CSAREGGNRPLHS. CDR3 sequence (DNA): TGCAGTGCTAGAGAGGGTGGGAACCGTCCCCTCCACTCT.

The chain employs TRBV19 and TRBJ2-5, with D unresolved. Trimming left V 6 bases short and J 5 bases short, with 13 bases between. The CDR3 runs to 13 residues. From germline, CDR1 is LNHDA and CDR2 SQIVND (reference sequence). The CDR3 loop is CASSPSVLETQYF. The CDR3 nucleotides are TGTGCCAGTAGCCCGTCCGTTTTGGAGACCCAGTACTTC.

This clonotype has more than one count but fewer than ten. The chain has TRBV4-1 and TRBJ2-7; D may be TRBD2 (6 bases). This CDR3 region has 16 residues. CDR1 and CDR2 (germline): MGHRA, YSYEKL. Trimming took off 1 base at V and 2 bases at J, with 15 bases between the two ends. The CDR3 reads CASSQVGGRKAYEQYF. In nucleotides, the CDR3 is TGCGCCAGCAGCCAAGTCGGAGGGAGGAAGGCCTACGAGCAGTACTTC.

V is TRBV20-1 and J is TRBJ2-3; 13 bases align to TRBD2. The germline V gene has CDR1 DFQATT and CDR2 SNEGSKA (reference sequence). The CDR3 sequence is 16 residues long. After removal of 6 bases from V and 5 bases from J, the junction contained 11 bases not matched to a gene. The CDR3 DNA reads TGCAGTGCAAGCGCACTAGCGGGGGGGCCAGGAGATACGCAGTATTTT. Amino acid sequence: CSASALAGGPGDTQYF.

This clonotype was seen just once. Without the conserved terminal phenylalanine or tryptophan, this CDR3 likely stems from a read error. The J gene is TRBJ2-1, the V gene TRBV7-2; the D gene is possibly TRBD2 (5 bases). V lost 5 bases and J 6 bases, leaving 11 bases between the germline ends. In germline, CDR1 is SGHTA, CDR2 FQGNSA. CDR3 length equals 13 residues. This CDR3 is CASSLRGLNEQFL. CDR3 in DNA: TGTGCCAGCAGCCTCCGAGGACTCAATGAGCAGTTCTTA.

The gene calls are TRBV6-6 and TRBJ1-3; possible D gene TRBD1, 5 bases. V was shortened by 9 bases and J by 0 bases, with 15 bases between the two germline ends. CDR1 MNHNY and CDR2 SVGAGI come from the germline V gene (reference sequence). The CDR3 totals 15 residues. This CDR3 reads CASREGDSSGNTIYF. CDR3 DNA sequence: TGTGCCAGTCGAGAGGGTGACAGCTCTGGAAACACCATATATTTT.

This chain connects TRBV19 to TRBJ2-1, with D possibly being TRBD1 (5 bases). The CDR3 runs 13 residues. Between the trimmed V and J ends, which lost 3 bases and 10 bases, there was a span of 13 bases. CDR1 and CDR2 (germline): LNHDA, SQIVND (reference sequence). CDR3 loop: CASSIKRRTEQFF. In nucleotides, the CDR3 is TGTGCCAGTAGTATTAAACGTCGGACAGAGCAGTTCTTC.

A few counts support this clonotype. The chain couples TRBV29-1 to TRBJ2-2; no clear D gene. This CDR3 spans 14 amino acids. Trimming pared 5 bases from V and 0 bases from J, leaving 10 bases between. The germline CDR1 and CDR2 sequences are SQVTM and ANQGSEA. CDR3 coding DNA: TGCAGCGTTACCAGGACCTCGAACACCGGGGAGCTGTTTTTT. Translating gives CSVTRTSNTGELFF.

As to this clonotype: At one end the junction does not follow the germline gene, possibly because of a read error. This chain connects TRBV7-2 to TRBJ2-5; D is ambiguous. Germline V gene sequence: CDR1 SGHTA, CDR2 FQGNSA. The CDR3 totals 16 residues. As DNA, the CDR3 is TGTGCAAGCAGCTTACAATCTATCGGCGCCAAGAGTACCCAGTACTTC. Protein: CASSLQSIGAKSTQYF.

The chain joins TRBV14 to TRBJ2-5, with no clear D. The CDR3 sequence is 14 residues long. Looked up from germline, CDR1 is SGHDN and CDR2 is FVKESK. Trimming cost V 4 bases and J 4 bases, with 13 bases left between them. The CDR3 loop is CASSRSLGAETQYF. CDR3 in DNA: TGTGCCAGCAGCCGATCACTCGGAGCAGAGACCCAGTACTTC.

The rearrangement joins TRBV24-1 to TRBJ2-7; weak D call: TRBD1 (5 bases). V was trimmed by 3 bases and J by 1 base, leaving 6 bases between them. Germline V gives CDR1 KGHDR, CDR2 SFDVKD. The CDR3 sequence is 13 residues long. The CDR3 sequence: CATSDQGSYEQYF. The CDR3 coding sequence is TGTGCCACCAGTGATCAGGGATCCTACGAGCAGTACTTC.

This clonotype occurred a few times. This chain links TRBV5-1 with TRBJ2-1; 12 nucleotides agree with TRBD2. J gave up 4 bases and V 3 bases, and 5 bases lay outside the gene matches. The CDR3 has 16 amino acids. CDR1 and CDR2 from the germline V gene are SGHRS and YFSETQ. CDR3 region: CASSYRTSGVYNEQFF. The CDR3 region has the DNA TGCGCCAGCAGCTACCGGACTAGCGGGGTGTACAATGAGCAGTTCTTC.